Below are 15 T cell receptor beta chains sequenced from a single sample in a study of blood T cells in healthy people across ages. PCR was performed a second time for about 7 to 11 cycles using a sample-barcoded 5' primer and a J-beta primer mix. Each CDR3 protein is one row after TCRdb ran MiXCR on the 5' RACE reads. Of approximately 1.5 million distinct CDR3 sequences in the sample, about 42% were seen once. The sample taken for sequencing was blood. The source of these receptors is a woman under 30 in good health.

There are a few counts of this clonotype. The chain links TRBV4-1 to TRBJ2-7; 7 bases align to TRBD1. V trimming: 1 base; J trimming: 0 bases; junction bases outside the gene matches: 6. The CDR3 consists of 16 residues. Per the germline V gene, CDR1 is MGHRA and CDR2 is YSYEKL. The CDR3 protein is CASSQASQGISYEQYF. As DNA, the CDR3 is TGCGCCAGCAGCCAAGCCTCACAGGGGATCTCCTACGAGCAGTACTTC.

This clonotype has a count of ten or more. This chain joins TRBV3-1 and TRBJ2-1, with 12 bases that match TRBD2. The ends lost 4 bases at V and 8 bases at J; junction bases unmatched: 6. Germline CDR1 LGHDT, CDR2 YNNKEL (reference sequence). There are 15 residues in the CDR3. CDR3 DNA: TGTGCCAGCAGCCTCCGACTAGCGGGGGTGGATGAGCAGTTCTTC. It is translated as CASSLRLAGVDEQFF.

The rearrangement uses TRBV7-9 and TRBJ2-1, with D unclear. Deletions cut 7 bases from V and 8 bases from J, with 9 bases between. The CDR3 extends over 11 amino acids. CDR1 and CDR2 (germline): SEHNR, FQNEAQ (reference sequence). The CDR3, as DNA: TGTGCCAGCATCAAGGAATATGAGCAGTTCTTC. Translated, it gives CASIKEYEQFF.

The chain links TRBV5-1 to TRBJ1-1; 8 nucleotides line up with TRBD1. From germline, CDR1 is SGHRS and CDR2 YFSETQ. The V gene end was trimmed by 3 bases and the J gene end by 7 bases; junction bases not matched to a gene: 5. CDR3 length: 13 residues. The CDR3 DNA reads TGCGCCAGCAGCTGGGGGACAGGCCGTGAAGCTTTCTTT. This gives the protein CASSWGTGREAFF.

The rearrangement links TRBV29-1 to TRBJ2-2, with TRBD1 as a possible D gene (6 bases). This CDR3 comprises 14 residues. CDR1 SQVTM and CDR2 ANQGSEA come from the germline V gene. V was shortened by 0 bases and J by 5 bases, with 10 bases between the two germline ends. The CDR3 coding sequence is TGCAGCGTTGAAGATTACAGGGTTACCGGGGAGCTGTTTTTT. Translating gives CSVEDYRVTGELFF.

The chain links TRBV9 to TRBJ2-1; D is unresolved. CDR1 and CDR2 (germline): SGDLS, YYNGEE. V lost 2 bases and J lost 0, with 6 bases in between. There are 14 residues in the CDR3. CDR3 residues: CASSVKSSYNEQFF. In DNA, the CDR3 is TGTGCCAGCAGCGTTAAAAGCTCCTACAATGAGCAGTTCTTC. The entire variable domain, with the rest obtained from reference TRBV9 and TRBJ2-1, is as follows: DSGVTQTPKHLITATGQRVTLRCSPRSGDLSVYWYQQSLDQGLQFLIQYYNGEERAKGNILERFSAQQFPDLHSELNLSSLELGDSALYFCASSVKSSYNEQFFGPGTRLTVL.

The chain links TRBV7-9 to TRBJ1-2; D is ambiguous. Germline assignment: CDR1 SEHNR and CDR2 FQNEAQ (reference sequence). The length of the CDR3 is 14 residues. Trimming took 1 base from V and 8 from J, leaving 14 bases between them. Written as DNA, the CDR3 is TGTGCCAGCAGCTTAGACCGCTACTCGGGAGGCTACACCTTC. It is translated as CASSLDRYSGGYTF. Drawing the rest from reference TRBV7-9 and TRBJ1-2, the complete variable domain is DTGVSQNPRHKITKRGQNVTFRCDPISEHNRLYWYRQTLGQGPEFLTYFQNEAQLEKSRLLSDRFSAERPKGSFSTLEIQRTEQGDSAMYLCASSLDRYSGGYTFGSGTRLTVV.

V gene TRBV4-1 combines with J gene TRBJ2-2; 7 bases match TRBD2. This CDR3 comprises 17 residues. Germline CDR1 is MGHRA and CDR2 is YSYEKL. The ends lost 1 base at V and 2 bases at J; junction bases unmatched: 7. The DNA for the CDR3 is TGCGCCAGCAGCCAAGGGAAGGCTAGCGGTAACACCGGGGAGCTGTTTTTT. Translated: CASSQGKASGNTGELFF.

The chain is built from TRBV10-3 and TRBJ2-7; 10 bases agree with TRBD1. CDR1 is ENHRY, CDR2 SYGVKD, per germline. The V gene end was trimmed by 6 bases and the J gene end by 5 bases; junction bases not matched to a gene: 13. The CDR3 is 16 residues long. The CDR3 sequence: CAISSQPGQGLDEQYF. The CDR3 DNA follows: TGTGCCATCAGCTCTCAACCGGGACAGGGGCTCGACGAGCAGTACTTC.

The gene calls are TRBV7-9 and TRBJ1-4, with 7 nucleotides matching TRBD1. Per germline, CDR1 SEHNR and CDR2 FQNEAQ (reference sequence). The V segment lost 3 bases and the J segment 6 bases; nucleotides outside the gene matches: 4. CDR3 length: 14 amino acids. The CDR3 coding sequence is TGTGCCAGCAGCTTTTTCCAGGGGGATGAAAAACTGTTTTTT. It codes for CASSFFQGDEKLFF.

J is TRBJ2-3 and V is TRBV10-3, with 10 bases matching TRBD1. Germline V gene lookup returns CDR1 ENHRY and CDR2 SYGVKD. The CDR3 runs to 17 residues. The V and J ends lost 6 bases and 0 bases, in that order; junction bases with no gene match: 9. The CDR3 protein is CAIRTGGGVYSTDTQYF. The CDR3, as DNA: TGTGCCATCAGGACAGGGGGCGGTGTTTATAGCACAGATACGCAGTATTTT.

This chain uses TRBV18 with TRBJ1-1; 7 bases agree with TRBD1. CDR1 is KGHSH, CDR2 LQKENI, per germline. The V segment lost 3 bases and the J segment 4 bases; nucleotides outside the gene matches: 5. The CDR3 sequence is 14 residues long. CDR3: CASSPSTGATEAFF. In DNA form, the CDR3 reads TGTGCCAGCTCACCCTCAACAGGGGCCACTGAAGCTTTCTTT.

The CDR3 region is CASRRGTGMNTEAFF. The CDR3 DNA follows: TGTGCCAGCCGGCGGGGTACAGGGATGAACACTGAAGCTTTCTTT. The chain carries TRBV27 and TRBJ1-1, with D possibly being TRBD1 (6 bases). The ends were cut back, 8 bases at V and 0 bases at J, with 16 bases in the middle. The CDR3 sequence is 15 residues long. Germline V gene data show CDR1 as MNHEY and CDR2 as SMNVEV (reference sequence).

A remark on this clonotype: At one boundary the junction diverges from the germline segment, which might be a read error. This sequence joins TRBV27 and TRBJ2-5; D is unresolved. CDR1 and CDR2 from the germline V gene are MNHEY and SMNVEV (reference sequence). This CDR3 is 13 amino acids long. CDR3 bases: TGTACCAGCAGTTTAAAAGTGGGGGAGACCCAGTACTTC. Amino acid sequence: CTSSLKVGETQYF.

V gene TRBV7-2 combines with J gene TRBJ2-7, with D perhaps being TRBD1 or TRBD2 (5 bases each). CDR3 length: 14 residues. Per germline, CDR1 SGHTA and CDR2 FQGNSA. Trimming shortened V by 5 bases and J by 4 bases, and 15 bases separated the two germline ends. The CDR3 coding sequence is TGTGCCAGCAGCCCCTATGGGGGAAATTACGAGCAGTACTTC. This sequence encodes CASSPYGGNYEQYF. The full variable domain, with the rest looked up from reference TRBV7-2 and TRBJ2-7, is GAGVSQSPSNKVTEKGKDVELRCDPISGHTALYWYRQSLGQGLEFLIYFQGNSAPDKSGLPSDRFSAERTGGSVSTLTIQRTQQEDSAVYLCASSPYGGNYEQYFGPGTRLTVT.